This T cell receptor (beta chain) was identified in a study of blood T cell repertoires in COVID-19. The wider study: In each case, the material was cDNA or gDNA derived from T cells, B-cell-depleted T cells, or PBMCs.

Here immunoSEQ multiplex PCR was the method, and the copy in TCRdb shows in-frame clones only, minus some. This table holds 110,000 or so clones, about 88% found once. The CDR3 runs 14 residues. Germline CDR1 and CDR2: MNHEY and SVGAGI. V shed 4 bases and J shed 7 bases, with 16 bases lying between them. The TCR sequence derives from a woman in her seventies who had recovered from COVID-19. The chain joins TRBV6-5 to TRBJ1-2; D may be TRBD1 (5 bases). Sequenced material: peripheral blood. CDR3 bases: TGTGCCAGCAGTTTCGAGGGCGCGGGACCTGGCTACACCTTC. This sequence encodes CASSFEGAGPGYTF.